This TCR beta chain is drawn from a study of T-cell memory formation after mild COVID-19 (dated by TCRdb to the early 2020s). Study-level background: Most TCR sequence clusters were specific to one of the two donors. In a couple of donors, T-cell clones that expanded and contracted after mild COVID-19 were tracked by sequencing TCRalpha and TCRbeta repertoires over time. Two young, previously healthy adult volunteers, one female and one male, were included in the cohort.

From the germline V gene, CDR1 is SGHAT and CDR2 is FQNNGV. Unmatched junction bases come to 9, with V trimmed by 2 bases and J by 0 bases. The CDR3, cysteine through phenylalanine, is 17 amino acids long. Only CDR3 DNA is held: 51 bases, read in frame from base 1. Overall study results and their limits: The second-wave clones that peaked on day 37 were not confirmed to be SARS-CoV-2 specific. Contracting CD4+ clones were located mainly in the CM and EM memory subsets, whereas CD8+ clones were found to be enriched in EMRA. Some responding clones were detected in pre-infection memory, which suggested that pre-existing cross-reactive memory T cells had joined the SARS-CoV-2 response. Clones contracting from day 15 to 85 had balanced CD4/CD8 phenotypes, while a second wave expanding from day 15 to 37 was biased towards CD4+. The study covered only a couple of mild cases, and larger cohorts including severe cases with pre-infection samples were considered necessary.

Ficoll-Paque density gradient centrifugation was the method used to isolate PBMCs. Sequencing was performed on an Illumina NovaSeq 6000. cDNA libraries for TCRalpha and TCRbeta were prepared by 5'RACE using constant-segment primers, with sample barcodes and unique molecular identifiers added. RNA was extracted from every sample with Trizol reagent. Libraries were amplified in two PCR steps, with a second sample barcode and Illumina TruSeq adapters added in the second step. Libraries were sequenced on an Illumina NovaSeq with 2 x 150 bp paired-end reads. Regarding the original processing steps: The reads were demultiplexed and collapsed into UMI-guided consensus sequences using migec v1.2.7. Using mixcr v2.1.11, UMI consensuses were aligned to TRA and TRB V and J templates and then assembled into clonotypes. A clonotype was counted as expanded or contracted only when both edgeR and NoisET called the clonotype significant, with the noise models trained on biological replicates. For edgeR calls, a false discovery rate-adjusted p below 0.01 and a log2 fold-change threshold of 1 were applied. As an exploratory analysis of dynamics, max-normalized trajectories of the 1000 most abundant clonotypes were examined by PCA with hierarchical clustering. Each responding clone was given a CD4 or CD8 phenotype based on the CD4+ and CD8+ repertoires, which had been sequenced separately. In-frame beta chains were kept once TCRdb had trimmed the public reads at Q25 with fastp and called clones with MiXCR. One record per CDR3 amino acid sequence lists the most common genes and DNA. TCRdb's processing, not the authors', yielded these V and J calls. This sample gives roughly 510,000 distinct CDR3 sequences in total; roughly 17% of them show up just once. Roughly 7.8% of the sample is in the top ten clones.

This clonotype has more than one count but fewer than ten. Its binding antigen is unknown. Base qualities are missing; no much larger clone stands one base away. The TCR sequence derives from an adult woman who had mild COVID-19 (a few samples of this study predate the infection). The sample titles of this study are shuffled in the database, so cell type and time point are left out; the donor was told from shared clones. The sample taken for sequencing was PBMCs or a T cell subset sorted from them (not recorded which). The chain is made from TRBV11-2 and TRBJ2-7; the junction holds 8 bases that match TRBD1. The bases are TGTGCCAGCAGCTTATCGGCGGGGACAGGAACCTCCTACGAGCAGTACTTC. Translated, it gives CASSLSAGTGTSYEQYF.